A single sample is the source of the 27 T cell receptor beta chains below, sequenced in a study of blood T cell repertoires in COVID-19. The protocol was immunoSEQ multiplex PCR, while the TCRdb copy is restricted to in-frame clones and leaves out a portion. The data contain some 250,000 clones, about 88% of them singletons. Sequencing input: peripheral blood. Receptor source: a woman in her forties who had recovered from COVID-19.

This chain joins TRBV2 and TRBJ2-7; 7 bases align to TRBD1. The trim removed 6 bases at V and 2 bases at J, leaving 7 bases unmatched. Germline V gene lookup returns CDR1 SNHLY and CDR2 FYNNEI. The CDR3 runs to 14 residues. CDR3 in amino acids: CASRPGTAPYEQYF. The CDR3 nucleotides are TGTGCCAGCAGACCCGGGACAGCGCCCTACGAGCAGTACTTC.

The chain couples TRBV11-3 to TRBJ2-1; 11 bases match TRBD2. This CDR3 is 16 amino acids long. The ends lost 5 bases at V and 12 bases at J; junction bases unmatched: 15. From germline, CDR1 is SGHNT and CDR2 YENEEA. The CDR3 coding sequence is TGTGCCAGCAGCCCTAGGGTTCTAGCGGGAGGTCAACTGCAGTTCTTC. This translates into CASSPRVLAGGQLQFF.

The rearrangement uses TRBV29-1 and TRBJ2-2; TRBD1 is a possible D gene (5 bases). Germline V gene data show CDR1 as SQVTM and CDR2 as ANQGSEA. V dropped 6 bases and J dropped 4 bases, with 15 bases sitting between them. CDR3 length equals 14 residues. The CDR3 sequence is CSVVGRQRTGELFF. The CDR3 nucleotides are TGCAGCGTGGTAGGCCGACAGCGCACCGGGGAGCTGTTTTTT.

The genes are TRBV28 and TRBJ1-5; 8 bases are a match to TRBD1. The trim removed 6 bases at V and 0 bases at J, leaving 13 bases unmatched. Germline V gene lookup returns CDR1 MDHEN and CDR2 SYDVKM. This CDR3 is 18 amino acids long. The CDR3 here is CASRRRQGTLYSNQPQHF. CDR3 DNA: TGTGCCAGCAGAAGAAGACAGGGGACACTATATAGCAATCAGCCCCAGCATTTT.

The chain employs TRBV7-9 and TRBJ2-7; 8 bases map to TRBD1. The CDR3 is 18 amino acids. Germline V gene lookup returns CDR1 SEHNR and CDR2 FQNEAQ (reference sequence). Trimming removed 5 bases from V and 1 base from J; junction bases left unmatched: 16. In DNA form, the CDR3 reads TGTGCCAGCAGCAAAGGGTCCGCAGGGGGCGGAAGGTCCTACGAGCAGTACTTC. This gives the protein CASSKGSAGGGRSYEQYF.

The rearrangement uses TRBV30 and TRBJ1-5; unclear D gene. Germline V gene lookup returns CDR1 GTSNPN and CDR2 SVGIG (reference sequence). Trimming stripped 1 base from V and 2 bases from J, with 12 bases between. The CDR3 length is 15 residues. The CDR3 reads CAWSGQARGNQPQHF. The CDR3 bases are TGTGCCTGGAGTGGGCAGGCGAGGGGCAATCAGCCCCAGCATTTT.

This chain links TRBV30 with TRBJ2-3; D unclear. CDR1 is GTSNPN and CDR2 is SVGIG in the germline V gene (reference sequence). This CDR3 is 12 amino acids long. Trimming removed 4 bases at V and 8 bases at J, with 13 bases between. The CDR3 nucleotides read TGTGCCTGGACCCGTCTTCCCCCTACGCAGTATTTT. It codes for CAWTRLPPTQYF.

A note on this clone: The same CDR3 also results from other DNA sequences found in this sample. CDR3 loop: CATSDPRTGGAETQYF. In DNA form, the CDR3 reads TGTGCCACCAGTGACCCCCGGACAGGGGGCGCGGAGACCCAGTACTTC. The chain recombines TRBV24-1 with TRBJ2-5; 11 bases are shared with TRBD1. Germline V gene data show CDR1 as KGHDR and CDR2 as SFDVKD. The junction had 8 bases not matched to a gene; V was cut back by 4 bases and J by 5 bases. The CDR3 length is 16 residues.

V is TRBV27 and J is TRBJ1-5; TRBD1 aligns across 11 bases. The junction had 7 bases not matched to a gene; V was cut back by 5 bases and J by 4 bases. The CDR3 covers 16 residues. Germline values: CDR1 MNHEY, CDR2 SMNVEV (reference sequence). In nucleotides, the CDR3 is TGTGCCAGCAGTCCCCGGACAGGGGGCCGTAATCAGCCCCAGCATTTT. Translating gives CASSPRTGGRNQPQHF.

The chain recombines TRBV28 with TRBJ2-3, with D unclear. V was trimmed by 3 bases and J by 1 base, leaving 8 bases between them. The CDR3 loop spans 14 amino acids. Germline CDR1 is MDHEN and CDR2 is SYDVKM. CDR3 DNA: TGTGCCAGCAGTTTTGTGGCCGGCACAGATACGCAGTATTTT. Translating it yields CASSFVAGTDTQYF.

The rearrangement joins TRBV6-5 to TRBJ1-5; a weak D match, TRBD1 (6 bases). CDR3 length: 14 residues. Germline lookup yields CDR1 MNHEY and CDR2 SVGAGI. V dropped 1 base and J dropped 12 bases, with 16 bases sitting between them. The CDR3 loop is CASSYYRDLRLQHF. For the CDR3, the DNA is TGTGCCAGCAGTTACTACAGGGACCTCCGACTCCAGCATTTT.

The CDR3, as DNA: TGTGCTAGTGGTCTGACTAGCGGGAGTCAGGAGACCCAGTACTTC. Its translation is CASGLTSGSQETQYF. The chain uses TRBV12-5 and TRBJ2-5; 12 nucleotides line up with TRBD2. This CDR3 region has 15 residues. Trimming removed 5 bases from V and 5 bases from J; junction bases left unmatched: 6. Germline-derived CDR1 and CDR2 are LGHNT and FRNRAP.

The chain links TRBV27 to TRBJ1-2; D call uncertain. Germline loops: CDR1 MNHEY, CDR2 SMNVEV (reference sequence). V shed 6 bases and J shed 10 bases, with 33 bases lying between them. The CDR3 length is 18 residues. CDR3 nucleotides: TGTGCCAGCAGCCCTGTTCGCGGGCAGTTTTCCCTCGGAATATCCTACACCTTC. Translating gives CASSPVRGQFSLGISYTF.

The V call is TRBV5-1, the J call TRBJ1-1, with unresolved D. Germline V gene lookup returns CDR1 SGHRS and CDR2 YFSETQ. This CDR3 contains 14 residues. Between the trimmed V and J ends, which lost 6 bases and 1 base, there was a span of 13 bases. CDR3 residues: CASKPWAGNTEAFF. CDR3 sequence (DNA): TGCGCCAGCAAACCCTGGGCGGGGAACACTGAAGCTTTCTTT.

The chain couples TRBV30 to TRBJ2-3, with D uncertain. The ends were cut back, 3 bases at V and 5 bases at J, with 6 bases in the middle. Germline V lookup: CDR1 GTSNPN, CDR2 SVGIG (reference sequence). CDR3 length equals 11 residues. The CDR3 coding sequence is TGTGCCTGGAGGACGGGAGATACGCAGTATTTT. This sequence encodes CAWRTGDTQYF.

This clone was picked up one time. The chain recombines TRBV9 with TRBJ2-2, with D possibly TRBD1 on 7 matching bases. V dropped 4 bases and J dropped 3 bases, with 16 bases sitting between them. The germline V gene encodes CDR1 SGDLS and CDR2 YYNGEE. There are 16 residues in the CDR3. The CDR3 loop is CASSPTSRGDTGELFF. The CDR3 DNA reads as TGTGCCAGCAGCCCCACTAGCAGGGGGGACACCGGGGAGCTGTTTTTT.

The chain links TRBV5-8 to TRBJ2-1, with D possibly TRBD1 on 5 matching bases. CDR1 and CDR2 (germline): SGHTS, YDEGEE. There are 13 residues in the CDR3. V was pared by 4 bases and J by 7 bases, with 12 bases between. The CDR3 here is CASSPGHLNEQFF. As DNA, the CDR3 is TGTGCCAGCAGCCCCGGACACCTGAATGAGCAGTTCTTC.

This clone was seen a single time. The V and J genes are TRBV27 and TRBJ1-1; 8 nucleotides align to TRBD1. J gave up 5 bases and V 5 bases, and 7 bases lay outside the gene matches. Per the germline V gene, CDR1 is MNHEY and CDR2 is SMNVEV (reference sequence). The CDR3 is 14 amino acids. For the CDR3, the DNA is TGTGCCAGCAGTCCTCGGACAGGGTGGACTGAAGCTTTCTTT. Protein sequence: CASSPRTGWTEAFF.

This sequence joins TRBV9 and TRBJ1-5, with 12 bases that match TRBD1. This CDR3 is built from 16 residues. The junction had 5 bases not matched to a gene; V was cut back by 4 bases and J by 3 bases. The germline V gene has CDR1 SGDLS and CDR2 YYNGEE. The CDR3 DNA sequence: TGTGCCAGCAGCATGGGACAGGGGGCTCCCAATCAGCCCCAGCATTTT. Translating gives CASSMGQGAPNQPQHF.

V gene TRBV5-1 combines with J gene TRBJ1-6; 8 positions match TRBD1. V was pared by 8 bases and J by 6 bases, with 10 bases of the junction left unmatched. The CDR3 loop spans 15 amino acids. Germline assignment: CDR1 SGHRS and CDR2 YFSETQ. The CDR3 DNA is TGCGCCAGTAGAGACAGGGGATTGGGTAATTCACCCCTCCACTTT. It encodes CASRDRGLGNSPLHF.

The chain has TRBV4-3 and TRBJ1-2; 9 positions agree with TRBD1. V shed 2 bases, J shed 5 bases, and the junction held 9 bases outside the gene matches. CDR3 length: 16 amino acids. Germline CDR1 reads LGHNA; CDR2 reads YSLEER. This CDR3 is CASSQRGTGIGYGYTF. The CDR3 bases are TGCGCCAGCAGCCAAAGAGGGACAGGGATTGGGTATGGCTACACCTTC.

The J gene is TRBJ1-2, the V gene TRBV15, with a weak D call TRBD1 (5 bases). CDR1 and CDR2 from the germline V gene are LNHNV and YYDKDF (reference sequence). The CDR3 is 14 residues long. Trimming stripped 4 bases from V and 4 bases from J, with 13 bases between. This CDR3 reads CATSTDGRGYGYTF. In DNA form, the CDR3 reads TGTGCCACCAGCACGGACGGGAGGGGCTATGGCTACACCTTC.

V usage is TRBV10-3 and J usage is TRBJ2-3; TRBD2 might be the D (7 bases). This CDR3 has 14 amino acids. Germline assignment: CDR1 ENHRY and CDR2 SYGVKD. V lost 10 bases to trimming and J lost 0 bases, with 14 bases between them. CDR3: CATGGRGSTDTQYF. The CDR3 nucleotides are TGTGCCACCGGGGGGCGGGGCAGCACAGATACGCAGTATTTT.

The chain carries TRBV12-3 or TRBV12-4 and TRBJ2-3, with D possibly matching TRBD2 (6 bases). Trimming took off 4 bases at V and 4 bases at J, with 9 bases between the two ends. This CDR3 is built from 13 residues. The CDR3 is CASSSGGADTQYF. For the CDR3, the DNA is TGTGCCAGCAGTTCGGGCGGGGCAGATACGCAGTATTTT.

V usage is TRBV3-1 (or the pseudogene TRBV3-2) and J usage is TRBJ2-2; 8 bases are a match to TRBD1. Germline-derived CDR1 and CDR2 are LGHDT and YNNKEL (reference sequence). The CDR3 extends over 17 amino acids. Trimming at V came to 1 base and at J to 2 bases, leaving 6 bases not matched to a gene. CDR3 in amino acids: CASSQVRTGLNTGELFF. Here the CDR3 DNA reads TGTGCCAGCAGCCAAGTTCGGACAGGGTTAAACACCGGGGAGCTGTTTTTT.

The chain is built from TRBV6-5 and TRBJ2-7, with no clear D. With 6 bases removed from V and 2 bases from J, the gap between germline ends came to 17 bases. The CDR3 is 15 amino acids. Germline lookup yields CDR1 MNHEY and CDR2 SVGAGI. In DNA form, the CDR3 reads TGTGCCAGCAGAACCAGGCCCCTTGCCCCCTACGAGCAGTACGTC. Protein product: CASRTRPLAPYEQYV.

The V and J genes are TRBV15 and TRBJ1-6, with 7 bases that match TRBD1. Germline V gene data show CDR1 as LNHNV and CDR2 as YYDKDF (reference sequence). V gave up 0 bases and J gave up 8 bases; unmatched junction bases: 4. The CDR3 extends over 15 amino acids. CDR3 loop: CATSRDRQGDSPLHF. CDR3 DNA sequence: TGTGCCACCAGCAGAGATAGGCAGGGGGATTCACCCCTCCACTTT.